The 11 T cell receptor beta chains given below trace back to one sample, sequenced in a study of regulatory T cells in long-lasting Graves disease. Arm-PCR of CDR3 regions and iRepertoire HTBI primers were the basis on which TCR beta libraries were built. TCRdb processed the multiplex PCR reads anew with MiXCR; each CDR3 protein has one entry. The sample has over 650,000 distinct CDR3 sequences, about 30% seen once. The sample's time point: persistent/refractory GD, antithyroid drugs over 5 years with positive TRAb. Generation of the TCR library employed RNA extracted from PBMCs. Specimen: peripheral blood mononuclear cells (PBMCs), collected when the disease was refractory, from a patient treated with antithyroid drugs. The receptors derive from a female donor with Graves disease.

This chain joins TRBV12-5 and TRBJ1-2, with TRBD1 as a possible D gene (6 bases). Looked up from germline, CDR1 is LGHNT and CDR2 is FRNRAP. V was trimmed by 3 bases and J by 4 bases, leaving 12 bases between them. The CDR3 is 14 amino acids. CDR3: CASGFWGRFYGYTF. The CDR3, as DNA: TGTGCTAGTGGTTTCTGGGGGCGATTCTATGGCTACACCTTC.

This clonotype turned up a few times. The chain carries TRBV30 and TRBJ1-2; D remains unclear. This CDR3 is 12 amino acids long. V lost 2 bases, J lost 14 bases, and 18 bases lay in between. The germline CDR1 and CDR2 sequences are GTSNPN and SVGIG (reference sequence). CDR3 DNA: TGTGCCTGGAGTAGGGATCCTCGTTTGTGGACCTTC. It translates to CAWSRDPRLWTF.

This clonotype has just a few counts. V usage is TRBV11-3 and J usage is TRBJ2-7; possibly TRBD1 for D (6 bases). The germline V gene has CDR1 SGHNT and CDR2 YENEEA. The CDR3 loop spans 13 amino acids. The V end was cut by 5 bases, the J end by 6 bases, with 14 bases between. As DNA, the CDR3 is TGTGCCAGCAGCCCAGGGGTCGGGCTCGAGCAGTACTTC. Its translation is CASSPGVGLEQYF.

The rearrangement joins TRBV25-1 to TRBJ1-2; tentative D call: TRBD1 (5 bases). V lost 2 bases and J lost 4, with 14 bases in between. The CDR3 loop spans 15 amino acids. In germline, CDR1 is MGHDK, CDR2 SYGVNS. The CDR3 DNA reads as TGTGCCAGCAGTGAAAATCGGGGGATCGGCTATGGCTACACCTTC. This codes for CASSENRGIGYGYTF.

The rearrangement uses TRBV2 and TRBJ1-5; 8 bases are a match to TRBD1. This CDR3 contains 12 residues. Trimming removed 6 bases from V and 7 bases from J; junction bases left unmatched: 2. Looked up from germline, CDR1 is SNHLY and CDR2 is FYNNEI. The CDR3 nucleotides read TGTGCCAGCAGAAGGACAGGGCAGCCCCAGCATTTT. This codes for CASRRTGQPQHF.

This clonotype was seen at least ten times. The chain uses TRBV6-1 and TRBJ1-2; 9 bases line up with TRBD1. Germline CDR1 MNHNS, CDR2 SASEGT. With V trimmed by 4 bases and J by 7 bases, 7 bases remained unmatched. The CDR3 loop spans 14 amino acids. The CDR3 loop is CASSGRGQGSGYTF. The CDR3 DNA reads as TGTGCCAGCAGTGGTCGAGGACAGGGGAGTGGCTACACCTTC.

The gene calls are TRBV6-1 and TRBJ1-3; D gene ambiguous. Germline assignment: CDR1 MNHNS and CDR2 SASEGT. This CDR3 is built from 15 residues. V lost 2 bases and J 0 bases, leaving 8 bases between the germline ends. This CDR3 is CASSEQPYSGNTIYF. CDR3 sequence (DNA): TGTGCCAGCAGTGAACAACCTTACTCTGGAAACACCATATATTTT.

The chain employs TRBV7-9 and TRBJ2-7; D tentatively reads TRBD1 or TRBD2 (5 bases each). Germline values: CDR1 SEHNR, CDR2 FQNEAQ (reference sequence). With 0 bases removed from V and 2 bases from J, the gap between germline ends came to 11 bases. This CDR3 has 15 residues. DNA for the CDR3: TGTGCCAGCAGCTTAGCCGGGACGGAAACCTACGAGCAGTACTTC. Its protein product is CASSLAGTETYEQYF. Variable domain in full (rest from reference TRBV7-9 and TRBJ2-7): DTGVSQNPRHKITKRGQNVTFRCDPISEHNRLYWYRQTLGQGPEFLTYFQNEAQLEKSRLLSDRFSAERPKGSFSTLEIQRTEQGDSAMYLCASSLAGTETYEQYFGPGTRLTVT.

To note about this clonotype: A much larger clone differs from this one at a single base, so this may be a read error. CDR3 nucleotide sequence: TGCAGTGTCAACGTCCAGGGGACTTTAGACTATGGCTACACCTTC. Translating it yields CSVNVQGTLDYGYTF. The gene calls are TRBV20-1 and TRBJ1-2; possibly TRBD1 for D (6 bases). The CDR3 contains 15 residues. The V end lost 7 bases, the J end lost 3 bases, and 21 bases lay between the germline ends. Germline assignment: CDR1 DFQATT and CDR2 SNEGSKA (reference sequence).

This clonotype was counted a few times. The V and J genes are TRBV29-1 and TRBJ1-5; the D is unclear. In germline, CDR1 is SQVTM, CDR2 ANQGSEA. The CDR3 runs 13 residues. Between the trimmed V and J ends, which lost 4 bases and 4 bases, there was a span of 11 bases. The CDR3 sequence: CSVVPGLNQPQHF. The CDR3 region has the DNA TGCAGCGTTGTTCCGGGCTTAAATCAGCCCCAGCATTTT. Based on the CDR3 plus reference TRBV29-1 and TRBJ1-5, the full variable domain is SAVISQKPSRDICQRGTSLTIQCQVDSQVTMMFWYRQQPGQSLTLIATANQGSEATYESGFVIDKFPISRPNLTFSTLTVSNMSPEDSSIYLCSVVPGLNQPQHFGDGTRLSIL.

This clonotype was counted a few times. This chain joins TRBV27 and TRBJ2-7, with D perhaps given as TRBD1 or TRBD2 (5 bases each). CDR3 length: 14 residues. V was trimmed by 1 base and J by 3 bases, leaving 10 bases between them. Germline V gene sequence: CDR1 MNHEY, CDR2 SMNVEV (reference sequence). CDR3 nucleotides: TGTGCCAGCAGTTTATACGGGACCCTCTACGAGCAGTACTTC. Translated: CASSLYGTLYEQYF.